This T cell receptor (beta chain) was captured in a study of human T cells and chemical hapten exposure. The wider study: TCR yields differed between samples (mainly from small differences in pooled library volume).

The library gave individual cDNA molecules unique molecular identifiers. Original processing methods: From approximately 21,000 to 630,000 TCRs were found per sample, with a median of around 100,000. One entry per CDR3 protein, called by TCRdb with MiXCR from the 5' RACE reads. These V and J calls derive from TCRdb rather than the authors' analysis. The data contain 110,000 to 150,000 distinct CDR3 sequences, around 4.1% of them singletons. Details on this clonotype: As yet, its antigen is unknown.

Overall study findings and caveats: Unchanged with DPC sensitization were TCRs above 1 in 1000 frequency.

With 0 bases removed from V and 2 bases from J, the gap between germline ends came to 13 bases. The CDR3 spans 16 residues. Germline V gives CDR1 PRHDT, CDR2 FYEKMQ (reference sequence). Unfractionated whole blood was the source of the extracted total RNA. This TCR came from a female donor in good health. The gene calls are TRBV13 and TRBJ1-1; D call uncertain. This CDR3 reads CASSLGQQIINTEAFF. The DNA of the CDR3 is TGTGCCAGCAGCTTAGGCCAACAGATAATAAACACTGAAGCTTTCTTT.